This T cell receptor beta chain was identified in a study of blood T cell repertoires in COVID-19. Study details: T cells, B-cell-depleted T cells, or PBMCs provided the cDNA or gDNA that served as material.

Method: immunoSEQ multiplex PCR; TCRdb's copy keeps in-frame clones and lacks some. The table includes about 290,000 clones, under 90% detected once. The germline V gene has CDR1 SEHNR and CDR2 FQNEAQ (reference sequence). V lost 5 bases and J lost 6; bases outside the gene matches: 8. The CDR3 runs to 14 residues. This chain links TRBV7-9 with TRBJ1-2; 8 nucleotides line up with TRBD1. Source material: peripheral blood. This clonotype was obtained from a woman in her thirties with COVID-19, enrolled during active disease. The CDR3 region has the DNA TGTGCCAGCAGCGTCGACAGGGGAATAAATGGCTACACCTTC. Amino acids: CASSVDRGINGYTF.